A single sample gave rise to the 22 T cell receptor beta chains below, sequenced in a study of breast tumors, draining lymph nodes, adjacent tissues. Samples came from axillary lymph nodes draining the breast cancer. In TCRdb, the multiplex PCR reads were re-called with MiXCR into one record per CDR3 protein. The data contain over 200,000 distinct CDR3 sequences, less than 45% of them singletons. Sequencing was performed on axillary lymph node tissue. These receptors all come from a female donor with breast cancer. Some clones in this sample may be carry-over from other donors' samples.

The V call is TRBV2, the J call TRBJ1-4; D possibly corresponds to TRBD1 (6 bases). The V gene lost 9 bases and the J gene lost 2 bases, with 13 bases spanning the gap. The germline V gene encodes CDR1 SNHLY and CDR2 FYNNEI. This CDR3 is 14 amino acids long. The CDR3 protein is CASIQGLTNEKLFF. The CDR3 bases are TGTGCCAGTATCCAGGGGTTGACTAATGAAAAACTGTTTTTT. Looking up the rest from reference TRBV2 and TRBJ1-4 gives the full variable domain: EPEVTQTPSHQVTQMGQEVILRCVPISNHLYFYWYRQILGQKVEFLVSFYNNEISEKSEIFDDQFSVERPDGSNFTLKIRSTKLEDSAMYFCASIQGLTNEKLFFGSGTQLSVL.

Worth noting for this clonotype: A much larger clonotype is one base distant, so this may be a read error. The chain joins TRBV19 to TRBJ2-6; 9 bases align to TRBD1. The germline CDR1 and CDR2 sequences are LNHDA and SQIVND (reference sequence). The CDR3 extends over 20 amino acids. The chain's CDR3 is CASSENRGRVSFTGATVLTF. The CDR3 region has the DNA TGTGCCAGTAGTGAGAACAGGGGGCGAGTAAGTTTTACTGGGGCCACCGTCCTGACTTTC.

Only a few counts were recorded for this clonotype. J is TRBJ1-5 and V is TRBV6-1; D may be TRBD1 (5 bases). The CDR3 is 15 amino acids. The V gene's germline CDR1 is MNHNS and CDR2 SASEGT. Trimming took off 5 bases at V and 7 bases at J, with 18 bases between the two ends. The CDR3 nucleotides read TGTGCCAGCAGTCAAAATAGGGGCGGGTTACAGCCCCAGCATTTT. This codes for CASSQNRGGLQPQHF.

Comment on this clonotype: Just one base apart from a much larger clone, this may be a read error. The chain uses TRBV5-6 and TRBJ2-1; 8 nucleotides line up with TRBD1. Germline CDR1 and CDR2: SGHDT and YYEEEE. The CDR3 has 16 amino acids. Written as DNA, the CDR3 is TGTGCCAACAGCTCCGACAGGGGTAGGACCTACAATGAGCAGTTCTTC. Translating gives CANSSDRGRTYNEQFF.

The rearrangement joins TRBV9 to TRBJ2-6; TRBD1 agrees at 7 bases. Germline CDR1 is SGDLS and CDR2 is YYNGEE. The CDR3 runs to 13 residues. Trimming at V came to 2 bases and at J to 16 bases, leaving 9 bases not matched to a gene. In DNA, the CDR3 is TGTGCCAGCAGCGTGTCACGGGACAGCATACTGACTTTC. It encodes CASSVSRDSILTF.

The table lists this clonotype with many counts. This chain joins TRBV5-1 and TRBJ1-4; D is unclear. V was clipped by 5 bases and J by 0 bases, with 20 bases between them. Germline lookup yields CDR1 SGHRS and CDR2 YFSETQ. There are 18 residues in the CDR3. The CDR3 loop is CASSPRGKSWATNEKLFF. The CDR3 DNA reads as TGCGCCAGCAGTCCCCGGGGAAAATCTTGGGCAACTAATGAAAAACTGTTTTTT. Using reference TRBV5-1 and TRBJ1-4 for the parts outside the CDR3, the full variable domain is KAGVTQTPRYLIKTRGQQVTLSCSPISGHRSVSWYQQTPGQGLQFLFEYFSETQRNKGNFPGRFSGRQFSNSRSEMNVSTLELGDSALYLCASSPRGKSWATNEKLFFGSGTQLSVL.

This rearrangement joins TRBV5-6 to TRBJ2-2; no reliable D call. CDR3 size: 15 residues. The V and J ends lost 0 bases and 5 bases respectively, with 11 bases between them. Per the germline V gene, CDR1 is SGHDT and CDR2 is YYEEEE. CDR3 residues: CASSLAQALTGELFF. CDR3 in DNA: TGTGCCAGCAGCTTGGCCCAGGCTTTAACCGGGGAGCTGTTTTTT.

This clonotype appeared a few times. V and J are TRBV7-2 and TRBJ2-7; D not resolved. The CDR3 extends over 13 amino acids. Trimming shortened V by 1 base and J by 4 bases, and 8 bases separated the two germline ends. From germline, CDR1 is SGHTA and CDR2 FQGNSA. In nucleotides, the CDR3 is TGTGCCAGCAGCTTAGGAACAGAGTACGAGCAGTACGTC. Translation gives CASSLGTEYEQYV.

This clonotype was seen many times. The chain employs TRBV3-1 and TRBJ2-7; TRBD2 is a possible D gene (5 bases). The germline V and J ends were trimmed by 4 bases and 5 bases, with 9 bases remaining between them. The germline CDR1 and CDR2 sequences are LGHDT and YNNKEL (reference sequence). The CDR3 length is 12 residues. The CDR3 spells CASSLISDEQYF. CDR3 nucleotides: TGTGCCAGCAGCCTAATTAGCGACGAGCAGTACTTC.

This clonotype was counted between two and nine times. Since a much larger clone is just one base distant, this may be a read error. The chain has TRBV9 and TRBJ2-1; D might be TRBD2 (5 bases). CDR1 is SGDLS and CDR2 is YYNGEE in the germline V gene. The CDR3 extends over 13 amino acids. In DNA form, the CDR3 reads TGTGCCAGCAACGTAGCTCCCGGGGATGAGCAGTTCTTC. Translating gives CASNVAPGDEQFF.

This clonotype was seen many times. This rearrangement joins TRBV10-3 to TRBJ1-2; D is undetermined. Germline CDR1 ENHRY, CDR2 SYGVKD. There are 14 residues in the CDR3. V lost 2 bases and J 4 bases, leaving 11 bases between the germline ends. The CDR3 loop is CAISETVNSYGYTF. The CDR3 nucleotides read TGTGCCATCAGTGAGACCGTCAACAGCTATGGCTACACCTTC.

This clonotype was observed a handful of times. The chain is built from TRBV5-4 and TRBJ2-1; TRBD2 matches 7 bases. Germline CDR1 is SGHNT and CDR2 is YYREEE (reference sequence). V trimming: 4 bases; J trimming: 0 bases; junction bases outside the gene matches: 4. The CDR3 length is 15 residues. This CDR3 reads CASSAASGSYNEQFF. Here the CDR3 DNA reads TGTGCCAGCAGCGCGGCTAGCGGCTCCTACAATGAGCAGTTCTTC.

The rearrangement links TRBV3-1 to TRBJ2-2, with TRBD2 as a possible D gene (5 bases). CDR1 is LGHDT and CDR2 is YNNKEL in the germline V gene (reference sequence). The CDR3 length is 16 residues. Trimming stripped 1 base from V and 5 bases from J, with 14 bases between. The CDR3 DNA reads TGTGCCAGCAGCCAAGTTTCCCCTAGCTCGACCGGGGAGCTGTTTTTT. Translation: CASSQVSPSSTGELFF.

In its sample, this clonotype was seen many times. The DNA of the CDR3 is TGTGCCAGCAGCTTATCGGGGGGAGGCTACACCTTC. It yields the protein CASSLSGGGYTF. V and J are TRBV13 and TRBJ1-2; perhaps TRBD1 as D (5 bases). Trimming took 2 bases from V and 8 from J, leaving 9 bases between them. The CDR3 is 12 amino acids. Looked up from germline, CDR1 is PRHDT and CDR2 is FYEKMQ (reference sequence).

This clonotype came up many times. The genes are TRBV12-3 or TRBV12-4 and TRBJ2-1, with 9 positions matching TRBD2. The CDR3 spans 17 residues. V shed 5 bases and J 7 bases; nucleotides not matched to a gene: 15. The CDR3 sequence: CASSPSLAGRVRNEQFF. The CDR3 region has the DNA TGTGCCAGCAGTCCCAGTCTAGCGGGAAGGGTGAGGAATGAGCAGTTCTTC.

V gene TRBV20-1 combines with J gene TRBJ2-5; 9 bases match TRBD2. The junction had 16 bases not matched to a gene; V was cut back by 6 bases and J by 2 bases. Germline-derived CDR1 and CDR2 are DFQATT and SNEGSKA (reference sequence). The CDR3 length is 17 residues. Here the CDR3 DNA reads TGCAGTGCGAGGACGGATGATAGGGGACTAGCACAAGAGACCCAGTACTTC. Its translation is CSARTDDRGLAQETQYF.

This clonotype has a count of ten or more. CDR3 loop: CASRGRDEYEQYF. CDR3 nucleotide sequence: TGTGCCAGCAGGGGGCGGGATGAATACGAGCAGTACTTC. The chain has TRBV7-2 and TRBJ2-7; D possibly corresponds to TRBD2 (6 bases). Trimming cost V 6 bases and J 4 bases, with 13 bases left between them. This CDR3 spans 13 amino acids. Germline values: CDR1 SGHTA, CDR2 FQGNSA.

The table lists this clonotype with many counts. An end of the junction does not agree with germline; a read error may underlie this. The rearrangement uses TRBV7-2 and TRBJ2-5, with TRBD2 matching over 11 bases. CDR1 SGHTA and CDR2 FQGNSA come from the germline V gene. This CDR3 comprises 13 residues. The CDR3 is CASSSGLAENQYF. The CDR3 coding sequence is TGTGCCAGCAGCTCGGGACTAGCGGAGAACCAGTACTTC.

In this sample, this clonotype turned up many times. The chain links TRBV6-5 to TRBJ2-7; TRBD2 is a possible D gene (5 bases). CDR1 is MNHEY, CDR2 SVGAGI, per germline. This CDR3 comprises 15 residues. Trimming pared 5 bases from V and 6 bases from J, leaving 20 bases between. The CDR3 nucleotides are TGTGCCAGCAGTGAGCGACTATGGCCGTCCGGCGAGCAGTACTTC. It encodes CASSERLWPSGEQYF.

Comments on this clonotype: This is likely a read error, given that the CDR3 carries no conserved phenylalanine or tryptophan at its end. No DNA is shown, since the ends of the CDR3 on it are uncertain; the CDR3 is the one TCRdb lists. V gene TRBV11-2 combines with J gene TRBJ1-6. The CDR3 contains 10 residues when both ends are counted. Germline V gene sequence: CDR1 SGHAT, CDR2 FQNNGV. CDR3 amino acids: CASSSRGRHS.

There are many counts of this clonotype. The chain links TRBV20-1 to TRBJ2-7, with TRBD2 identical over 12 bases. V gave up 4 bases and J gave up 2 bases; unmatched junction bases: 9. The CDR3 totals 16 residues. Germline CDR1 reads DFQATT; CDR2 reads SNEGSKA (reference sequence). The CDR3 DNA follows: TGCAGTGCTAAACCCGGGACTAGCGGGCATGCCTACGAGCAGTACTTC. It encodes CSAKPGTSGHAYEQYF.

Worth noting for this clonotype: The junction and the germline gene differ at one end; a read error may be behind it. The chain has TRBV3-1 and TRBJ2-7; no definite D call. This CDR3 spans 12 amino acids. The germline CDR1 and CDR2 sequences are LGHDT and YNNKEL (reference sequence). The DNA for the CDR3 is TGCGCCAGCAGCCAAGAGATCCACGAGCAGTACTTC. Protein product: CASSQEIHEQYF.